This passage covers 9 T cell receptor beta chains from one sample sequenced in a study of cytotoxic CD8 clonotypes in ibrutinib-treated CLL. Data came from immunoSEQ multiplex PCR; TCRdb stores just in-frame clones and leaves some out. The data show over 150,000 clones, with about 72% seen just once and around 15% held by the top ten. Material: PBMCs, obtained after 24 months of ibrutinib treatment. Receptors were obtained from a human donor with chronic lymphocytic leukemia.

This clone has just a few counts. The V gene is TRBV2, the J gene TRBJ1-1, with a weak D call TRBD1 (5 bases). Germline V gene data show CDR1 as SNHLY and CDR2 as FYNNEI. Trimming removed 10 bases from V and 0 bases from J, with 12 bases in between. The CDR3 runs 13 residues. The CDR3 reads CATRQNMNTEAFF. DNA for the CDR3: TGTGCCACCCGACAGAACATGAACACTGAAGCTTTCTTT.

The gene calls are TRBV5-3 and TRBJ1-1; D possibly corresponds to TRBD1 (5 bases). TRBV5-3 is assigned to the ORF class and has an uncertain function. V was cut by 4 bases and J by 1 base, with 11 bases left in between. The CDR3 spans 14 residues. The CDR3 region has the DNA TGTGCCAGAAGCGGGGGACGGCGGAACACTGAAGCTTTCTTT. Translated, it gives CARSGGRRNTEAFF.

The genes are TRBV7-2 and TRBJ2-7; TRBD1 matches 11 bases. Germline CDR1 reads SGHTA; CDR2 reads FQGNSA. This CDR3 is built from 16 residues. Trimming cost V 1 base and J 1 base; bases outside gene matches: 3. In DNA form, the CDR3 reads TGTGCCAGCAGCTTAGAGGGGACAGGGGGTTCCTACGAGCAGTACTTC. It encodes CASSLEGTGGSYEQYF.

The chain uses TRBV4-3 and TRBJ2-1, with 8 bases fitting TRBD2. Germline lookup yields CDR1 LGHNA and CDR2 YSLEER. The CDR3 runs 16 residues. With V trimmed by 2 bases and J by 4 bases, 7 bases remained unmatched. CDR3 in DNA: TGCGCCAGCAGCCAACTCAGCGGGAGCAGGTACAATGAGCAGTTCTTC. Amino acids: CASSQLSGSRYNEQFF.

V usage is TRBV5-1 and J usage is TRBJ1-2; D possibly corresponds to TRBD1 (6 bases). The CDR3 has 15 amino acids. From germline, CDR1 is SGHRS and CDR2 YFSETQ. Trimming cost V 0 bases and J 8 bases, with 17 bases left between them. This CDR3 is CASSLGQVRLYGYTF. In DNA, the CDR3 is TGCGCCAGCAGCTTGGGACAGGTTCGGCTTTACGGCTACACCTTC.

The V gene is TRBV11-2, the J gene TRBJ2-7; perhaps TRBD1 as D (5 bases). Trimming cost V 1 base and J 2 bases, with 9 bases left between them. This CDR3 spans 14 amino acids. Germline V CDR1 and CDR2: SGHAT, FQNNGV. The CDR3 region has the DNA TGTGCCAGCAGCTTAGCAGGGCAGGCCTACGAGCAGTACTTC. Amino acids: CASSLAGQAYEQYF.

The V gene is TRBV9, the J gene TRBJ1-2; 9 nucleotides agree with TRBD1. CDR1 SGDLS and CDR2 YYNGEE come from the germline V gene. The CDR3 loop spans 15 amino acids. Trimming cost V 3 bases and J 6 bases; bases outside gene matches: 9. CDR3 nucleotides: TGTGCCAGCAGCGGGCGCCCGGGACAGGGAGATGGCTACACCTTC. It yields the protein CASSGRPGQGDGYTF. The entire variable domain, with the rest obtained from reference TRBV9 and TRBJ1-2, is as follows: DSGVTQTPKHLITATGQRVTLRCSPRSGDLSVYWYQQSLDQGLQFLIQYYNGEERAKGNILERFSAQQFPDLHSELNLSSLELGDSALYFCASSGRPGQGDGYTFGSGTRLTVV.

The chain has TRBV28 and TRBJ1-3; D is unclear. The ends were cut back, 5 bases at V and 0 bases at J, with 8 bases in the middle. CDR1 and CDR2 (germline): MDHEN, SYDVKM. The CDR3 sequence is 14 residues long. The chain's CDR3 is CASSRESSGNTIYF. The CDR3 nucleotides read TGTGCCAGCAGTCGGGAGAGCTCTGGAAACACCATATATTTT.

This clone occurred a few times. The chain combines TRBV29-1 with TRBJ2-5; D might be TRBD1 (5 bases). CDR1 and CDR2 from the germline V gene are SQVTM and ANQGSEA. The ends were cut back, 2 bases at V and 4 bases at J, with 14 bases in the middle. The CDR3 extends over 14 amino acids. The CDR3 bases are TGCAGCGTTGAACCCAGGGTTGGAGTAGAGACCCAGTACTTC. Translated, it gives CSVEPRVGVETQYF. Full variable domain (missing parts from reference TRBV29-1 and TRBJ2-5): SAVISQKPSRDICQRGTSLTIQCQVDSQVTMMFWYRQQPGQSLTLIATANQGSEATYESGFVIDKFPISRPNLTFSTLTVSNMSPEDSSIYLCSVEPRVGVETQYFGPGTRLLVL.